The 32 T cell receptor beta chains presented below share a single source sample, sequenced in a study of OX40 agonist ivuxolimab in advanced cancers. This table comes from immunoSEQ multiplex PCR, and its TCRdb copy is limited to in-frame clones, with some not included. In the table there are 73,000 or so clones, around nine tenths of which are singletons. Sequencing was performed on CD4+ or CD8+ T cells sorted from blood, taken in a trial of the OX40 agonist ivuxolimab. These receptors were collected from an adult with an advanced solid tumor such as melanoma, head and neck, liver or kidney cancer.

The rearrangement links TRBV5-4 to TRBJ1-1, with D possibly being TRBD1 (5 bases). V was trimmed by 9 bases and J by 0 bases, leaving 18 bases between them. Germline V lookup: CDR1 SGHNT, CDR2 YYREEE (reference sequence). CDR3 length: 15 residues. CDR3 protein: CAILKSGGVNTEAFF. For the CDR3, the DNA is TGTGCCATCCTGAAATCCGGGGGAGTGAACACTGAAGCTTTCTTT.

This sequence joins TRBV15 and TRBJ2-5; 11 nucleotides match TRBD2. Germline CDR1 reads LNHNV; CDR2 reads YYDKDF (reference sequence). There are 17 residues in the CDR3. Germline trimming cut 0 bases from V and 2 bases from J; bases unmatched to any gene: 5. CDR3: CATSRDRGLAVQETQYF. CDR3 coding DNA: TGTGCCACCAGCAGAGATCGGGGACTAGCGGTTCAAGAGACCCAGTACTTC.

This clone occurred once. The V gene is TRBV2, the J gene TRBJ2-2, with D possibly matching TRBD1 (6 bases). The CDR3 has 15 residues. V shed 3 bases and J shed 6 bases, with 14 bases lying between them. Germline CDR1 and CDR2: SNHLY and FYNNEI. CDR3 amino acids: CASSEEQGSAGELFF. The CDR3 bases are TGTGCCAGCAGTGAGGAGCAGGGGTCAGCCGGGGAGCTGTTTTTT.

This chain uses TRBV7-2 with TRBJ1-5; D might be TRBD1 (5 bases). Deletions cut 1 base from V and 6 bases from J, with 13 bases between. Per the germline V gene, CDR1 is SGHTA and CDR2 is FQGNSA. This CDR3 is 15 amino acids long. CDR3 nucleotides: TGTGCCAGCAGCTTAGGAGGGGTCGGGACTCAGCCCCAGCATTTT. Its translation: CASSLGGVGTQPQHF.

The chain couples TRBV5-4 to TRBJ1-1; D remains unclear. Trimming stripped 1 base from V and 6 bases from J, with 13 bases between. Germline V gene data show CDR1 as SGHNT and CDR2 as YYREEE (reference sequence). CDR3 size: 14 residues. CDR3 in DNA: TGTGCCAGCAGCTTGTCGGGTCCCGGGTCTGAAGCTTTCTTT. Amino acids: CASSLSGPGSEAFF.

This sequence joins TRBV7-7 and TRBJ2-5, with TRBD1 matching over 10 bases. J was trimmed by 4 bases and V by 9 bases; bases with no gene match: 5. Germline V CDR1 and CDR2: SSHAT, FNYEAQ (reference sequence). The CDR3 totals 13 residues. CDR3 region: CARRDRGIETQYF. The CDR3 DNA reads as TGTGCCAGAAGGGACAGGGGTATAGAGACCCAGTACTTC.

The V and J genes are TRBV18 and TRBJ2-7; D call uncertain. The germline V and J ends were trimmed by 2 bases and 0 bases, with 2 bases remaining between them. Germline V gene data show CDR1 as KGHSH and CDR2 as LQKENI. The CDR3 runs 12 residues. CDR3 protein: CASSPSSYEQYF. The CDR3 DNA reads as TGTGCCAGCTCACCAAGCTCCTACGAGCAGTACTTC.

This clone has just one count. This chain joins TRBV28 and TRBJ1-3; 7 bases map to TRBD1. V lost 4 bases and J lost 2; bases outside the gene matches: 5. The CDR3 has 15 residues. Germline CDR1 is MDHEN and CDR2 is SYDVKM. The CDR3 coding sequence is TGTGCCAGCAGTTCTCAAGACAGGGCTGGAAACACCATATATTTT. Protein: CASSSQDRAGNTIYF.

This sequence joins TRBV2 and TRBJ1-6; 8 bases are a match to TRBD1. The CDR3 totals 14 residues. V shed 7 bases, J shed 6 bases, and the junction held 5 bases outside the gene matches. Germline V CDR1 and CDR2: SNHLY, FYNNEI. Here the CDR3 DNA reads TGTGCCAGCAATCGACAGGGGTTTAATTCACCCCTCCACTTT. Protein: CASNRQGFNSPLHF.

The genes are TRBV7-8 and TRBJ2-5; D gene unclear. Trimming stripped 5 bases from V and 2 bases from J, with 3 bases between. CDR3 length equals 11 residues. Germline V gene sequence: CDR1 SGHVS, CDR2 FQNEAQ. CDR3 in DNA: TGTGCCAGCAGCCTACAAGAGACCCAGTACTTC. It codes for CASSLQETQYF.

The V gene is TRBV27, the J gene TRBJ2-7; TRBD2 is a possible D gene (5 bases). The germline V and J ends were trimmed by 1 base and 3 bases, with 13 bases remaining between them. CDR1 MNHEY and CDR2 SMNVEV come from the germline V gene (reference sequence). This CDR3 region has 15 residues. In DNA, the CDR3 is TGTGCCAGCAGTTTATTCGCAGGAGGAAACTACGAGCAGTACTTC. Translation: CASSLFAGGNYEQYF.

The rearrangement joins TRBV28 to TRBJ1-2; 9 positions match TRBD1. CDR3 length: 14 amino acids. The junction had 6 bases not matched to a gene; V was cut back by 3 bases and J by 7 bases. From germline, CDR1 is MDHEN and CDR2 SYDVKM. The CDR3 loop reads CASSFLQGAGGYTF. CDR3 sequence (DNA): TGTGCCAGCAGTTTCCTACAGGGGGCAGGTGGCTACACCTTC.

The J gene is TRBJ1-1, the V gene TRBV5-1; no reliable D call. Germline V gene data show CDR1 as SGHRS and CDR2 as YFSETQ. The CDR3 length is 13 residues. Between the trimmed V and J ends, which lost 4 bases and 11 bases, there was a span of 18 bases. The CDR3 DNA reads TGCGCCAGCAGCGCCGACCCCACTTCGACGGCTTTCTTT. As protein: CASSADPTSTAFF.

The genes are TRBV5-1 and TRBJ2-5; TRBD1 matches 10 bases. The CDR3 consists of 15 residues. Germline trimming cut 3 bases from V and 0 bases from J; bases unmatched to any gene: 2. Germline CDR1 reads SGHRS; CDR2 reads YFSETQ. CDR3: CASSWTGGYQETQYF. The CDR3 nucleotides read TGCGCCAGCAGCTGGACAGGGGGGTACCAAGAGACCCAGTACTTC.

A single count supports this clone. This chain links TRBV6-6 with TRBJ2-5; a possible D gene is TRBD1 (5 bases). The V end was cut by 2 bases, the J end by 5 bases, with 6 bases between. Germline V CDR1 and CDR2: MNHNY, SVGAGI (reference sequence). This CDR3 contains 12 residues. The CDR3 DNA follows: TGTGCCAGCAGTTACCAGGGCGAGACCCAGTACTTC. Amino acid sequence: CASSYQGETQYF.

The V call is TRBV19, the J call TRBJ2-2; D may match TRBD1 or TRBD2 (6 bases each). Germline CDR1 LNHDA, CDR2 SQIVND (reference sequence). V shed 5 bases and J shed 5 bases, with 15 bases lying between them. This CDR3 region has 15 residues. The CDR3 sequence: CASSYPGAGTGELFF. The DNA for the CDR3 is TGTGCCAGTAGTTATCCGGGGGCAGGGACCGGGGAGCTGTTTTTT.

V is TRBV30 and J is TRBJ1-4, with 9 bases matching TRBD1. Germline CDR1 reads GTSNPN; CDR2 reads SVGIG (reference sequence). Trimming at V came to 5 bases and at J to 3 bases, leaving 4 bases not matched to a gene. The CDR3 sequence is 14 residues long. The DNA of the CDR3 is TGTGCCTGGGGTACAGGGGGCTCTAATGAAAAACTGTTTTTT. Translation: CAWGTGGSNEKLFF.

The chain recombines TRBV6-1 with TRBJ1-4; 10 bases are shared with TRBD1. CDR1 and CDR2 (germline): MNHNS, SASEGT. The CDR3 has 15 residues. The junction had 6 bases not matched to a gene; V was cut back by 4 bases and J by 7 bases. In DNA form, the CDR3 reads TGTGCCAGCAGTGCTGACAGGGGGCGAGGTGAAAAACTGTTTTTT. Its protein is CASSADRGRGEKLFF.

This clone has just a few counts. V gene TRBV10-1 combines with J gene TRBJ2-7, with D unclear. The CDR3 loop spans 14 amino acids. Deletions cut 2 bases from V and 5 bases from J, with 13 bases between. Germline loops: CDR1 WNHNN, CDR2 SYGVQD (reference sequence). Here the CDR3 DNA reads TGCGCCAGCAGTGAGGCAGCCTCCGGCCACGAGCAGTACTTC. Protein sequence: CASSEAASGHEQYF.

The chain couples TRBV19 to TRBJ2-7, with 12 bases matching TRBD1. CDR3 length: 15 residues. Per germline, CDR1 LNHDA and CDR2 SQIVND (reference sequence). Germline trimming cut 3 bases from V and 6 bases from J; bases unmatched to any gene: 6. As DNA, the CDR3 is TGTGCCAGTAGTATCTCGGGACAGGGGGCAAGCGAGCAGTACTTC. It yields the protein CASSISGQGASEQYF.

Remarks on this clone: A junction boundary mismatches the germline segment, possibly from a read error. CDR3 in DNA: TGTGCCAGCAGTTTAGGACAAAGGGCTTTCTTT. This codes for CASSLGQRAFF. V usage is TRBV7-2 and J usage is TRBJ1-1; tentatively, D is TRBD1 (5 bases). The CDR3 length is 11 residues. Germline lookup yields CDR1 SGHTA and CDR2 FQGNSA.

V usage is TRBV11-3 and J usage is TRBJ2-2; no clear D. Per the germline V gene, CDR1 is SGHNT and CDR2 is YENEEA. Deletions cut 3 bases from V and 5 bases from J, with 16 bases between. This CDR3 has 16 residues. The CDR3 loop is CASSLVGAVNTGELFF. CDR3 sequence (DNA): TGTGCCAGCAGCTTGGTGGGCGCGGTTAATACCGGGGAGCTGTTTTTT.

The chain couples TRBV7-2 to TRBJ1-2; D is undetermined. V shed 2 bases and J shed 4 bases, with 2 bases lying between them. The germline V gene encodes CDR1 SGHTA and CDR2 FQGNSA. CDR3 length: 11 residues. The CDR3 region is CASSLSYGYTF. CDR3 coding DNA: TGTGCCAGCAGCTTATCCTATGGCTACACCTTC. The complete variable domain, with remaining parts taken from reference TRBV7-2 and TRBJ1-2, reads GAGVSQSPSNKVTEKGKDVELRCDPISGHTALYWYRQSLGQGLEFLIYFQGNSAPDKSGLPSDRFSAERTGGSVSTLTIQRTQQEDSAVYLCASSLSYGYTFGSGTRLTVV.

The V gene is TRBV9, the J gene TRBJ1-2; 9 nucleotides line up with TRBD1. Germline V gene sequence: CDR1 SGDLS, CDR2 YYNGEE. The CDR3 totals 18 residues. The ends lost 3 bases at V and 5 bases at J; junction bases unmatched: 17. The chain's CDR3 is CASSGRQRRGQGFYGYTF. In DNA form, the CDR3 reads TGTGCCAGCAGCGGTAGACAGAGGAGGGGACAGGGTTTTTATGGCTACACCTTC.

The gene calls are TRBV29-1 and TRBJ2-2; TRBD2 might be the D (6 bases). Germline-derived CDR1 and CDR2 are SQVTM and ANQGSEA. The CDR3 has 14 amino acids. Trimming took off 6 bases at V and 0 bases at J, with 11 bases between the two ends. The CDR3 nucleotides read TGCAGCGTGCCGGGACTGTCGAACACCGGGGAGCTGTTTTTT. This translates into CSVPGLSNTGELFF.

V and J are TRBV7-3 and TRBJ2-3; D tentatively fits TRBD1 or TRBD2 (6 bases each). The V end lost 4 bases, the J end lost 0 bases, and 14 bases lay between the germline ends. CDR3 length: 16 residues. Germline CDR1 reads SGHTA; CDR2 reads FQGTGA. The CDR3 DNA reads TGTGCCAGCAGCTCCGGTACAGGGACTAGCACAGATACGCAGTATTTT. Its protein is CASSSGTGTSTDTQYF.

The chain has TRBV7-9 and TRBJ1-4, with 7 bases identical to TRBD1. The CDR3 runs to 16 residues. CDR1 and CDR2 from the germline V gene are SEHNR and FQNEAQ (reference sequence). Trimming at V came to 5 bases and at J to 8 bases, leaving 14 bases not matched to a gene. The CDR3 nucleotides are TGTGCCAGCAGCCCAGGTGCGGGACAGCCGGGAGAAAAACTGTTTTTT. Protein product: CASSPGAGQPGEKLFF.

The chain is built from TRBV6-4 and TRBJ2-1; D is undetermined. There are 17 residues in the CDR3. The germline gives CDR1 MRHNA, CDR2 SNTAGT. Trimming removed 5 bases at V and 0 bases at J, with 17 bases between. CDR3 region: CASSRQGWQSSYNEQFF. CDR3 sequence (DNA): TGTGCCAGCAGTCGCCAAGGGTGGCAGAGCTCCTACAATGAGCAGTTCTTC.

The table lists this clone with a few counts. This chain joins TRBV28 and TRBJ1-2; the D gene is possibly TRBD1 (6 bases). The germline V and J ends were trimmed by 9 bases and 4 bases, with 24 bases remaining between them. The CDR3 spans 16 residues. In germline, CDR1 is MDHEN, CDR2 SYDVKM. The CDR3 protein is CASGAGVESGSYGYTF. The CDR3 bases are TGTGCCAGTGGTGCAGGGGTAGAATCTGGGAGCTATGGCTACACCTTC.

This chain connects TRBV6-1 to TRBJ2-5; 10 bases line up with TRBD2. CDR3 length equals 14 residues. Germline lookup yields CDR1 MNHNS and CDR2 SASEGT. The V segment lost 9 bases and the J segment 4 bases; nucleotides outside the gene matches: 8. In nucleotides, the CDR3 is TGTGCCAGTCAGCGGGGGGGGCTCGGAGAGACCCAGTACTTC. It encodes CASQRGGLGETQYF.

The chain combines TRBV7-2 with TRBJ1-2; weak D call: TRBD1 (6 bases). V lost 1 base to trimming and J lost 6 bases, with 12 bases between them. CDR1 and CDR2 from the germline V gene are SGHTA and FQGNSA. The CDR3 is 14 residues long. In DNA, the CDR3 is TGTGCCAGCAGCTTAGGTGGCAGGGGAGATGGCTACACCTTC. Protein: CASSLGGRGDGYTF. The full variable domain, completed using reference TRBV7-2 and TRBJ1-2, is GAGVSQSPSNKVTEKGKDVELRCDPISGHTALYWYRQSLGQGLEFLIYFQGNSAPDKSGLPSDRFSAERTGGSVSTLTIQRTQQEDSAVYLCASSLGGRGDGYTFGSGTRLTVV.

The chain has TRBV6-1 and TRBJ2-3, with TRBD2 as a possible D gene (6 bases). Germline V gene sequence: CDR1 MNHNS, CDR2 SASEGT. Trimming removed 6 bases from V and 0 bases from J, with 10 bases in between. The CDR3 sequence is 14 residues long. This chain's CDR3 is CASSLASSTDTQYF. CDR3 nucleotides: TGTGCCAGCAGCCTAGCGTCTAGCACAGATACGCAGTATTTT.